Below, 11 T cell receptor beta chains from the same sample are listed, as sequenced in a study of blood T cells in healthy people across ages. Together with a sample-barcoded 5' primer, a J-beta primer mix was included in a second PCR lasting roughly 6 to 12 cycles. TCRdb analysed the 5' RACE reads with MiXCR anew, one entry per CDR3 protein. The sample holds 1.4 million or so distinct CDR3 sequences, about 45% seen once. Input material: blood. The receptors come from a young woman in good health.

V gene TRBV5-8 combines with J gene TRBJ1-6, with 9 bases matching TRBD1. The CDR3 sequence is 14 residues long. CDR1 is SGHTS, CDR2 YDEGEE, per germline. J gave up 9 bases and V 0 bases, and 1 base lay outside the gene matches. In nucleotides, the CDR3 is TGTGCCAGCAGCTTGGAGACAGGGGGTTCACCCCTCCACTTT. It yields the protein CASSLETGGSPLHF.

This clonotype was observed a single time. This chain connects TRBV20-1 to TRBJ1-1, with 8 bases that match TRBD1. V trimming: 0 bases; J trimming: 1 base; junction bases outside the gene matches: 7. CDR1 is DFQATT, CDR2 SNEGSKA, per germline (reference sequence). This CDR3 has 16 amino acids. The CDR3 loop reads CSARDDGGTGNTEAFF. The CDR3 nucleotides read TGCAGTGCTAGAGATGATGGGGGGACAGGGAACACTGAAGCTTTCTTT.

The rearrangement links TRBV28 to TRBJ2-5; 7 bases align to TRBD2. V lost 3 bases, J lost 11 bases, and 18 bases stayed unmatched. The CDR3 covers 16 residues. Per the germline V gene, CDR1 is MDHEN and CDR2 is SYDVKM. As DNA, the CDR3 is TGTGCCAGCAGTTTTTTGGGCGGGAGAACCTACAATGAGCAGTACTTC. It codes for CASSFLGGRTYNEQYF.

The V and J genes are TRBV11-3 and TRBJ2-5; D unclear. Germline values: CDR1 SGHNT, CDR2 YENEEA. The CDR3 has 15 residues. V dropped 2 bases and J dropped 2 bases, with 12 bases sitting between them. CDR3: CASSLNRGVQETQYF. The CDR3 coding sequence is TGTGCCAGCAGCTTAAATCGAGGAGTTCAAGAGACCCAGTACTTC.

This clonotype turned up a few times. The rearrangement links TRBV20-1 to TRBJ1-4; D is unclear. V was trimmed by 3 bases and J by 4 bases, leaving 12 bases between them. CDR3 length: 14 amino acids. Germline V gene data show CDR1 as DFQATT and CDR2 as SNEGSKA (reference sequence). For the CDR3, the DNA is TGCAGTGCTAGGCAGACACGAATTAATGAAAAACTGTTTTTT. Residues: CSARQTRINEKLFF.

This clonotype was recorded a few times. This chain links TRBV4-1 with TRBJ1-1; 8 bases are a match to TRBD1. J was trimmed by 2 bases and V by 4 bases; bases with no gene match: 9. Germline V lookup: CDR1 MGHRA, CDR2 YSYEKL. This CDR3 comprises 16 residues. This CDR3 is CASSRGQGPFNTEAFF. In DNA form, the CDR3 reads TGCGCCAGCAGCCGCGGACAGGGCCCTTTTAACACTGAAGCTTTCTTT.

V is TRBV5-5 and J is TRBJ1-2; D unclear. Germline V gives CDR1 SGHKS, CDR2 YYEKEE (reference sequence). The germline V and J ends were trimmed by 2 bases and 2 bases, with 13 bases remaining between them. CDR3 length equals 15 residues. CDR3 amino acids: CASSLAGNGNYGYTF. For the CDR3, the DNA is TGTGCCAGCAGCTTAGCCGGGAACGGGAACTATGGCTACACCTTC.

The CDR3 nucleotides read TGCAGCGTTGGGCGAACTAGTAACAATGAGCAGTTCTTC. It translates to CSVGRTSNNEQFF. The V gene is TRBV29-1, the J gene TRBJ2-1; the D gene is possibly TRBD2 (5 bases). The germline V gene encodes CDR1 SQVTM and CDR2 ANQGSEA. V dropped 4 bases and J dropped 5 bases, with 12 bases sitting between them. The CDR3 has 13 amino acids.

The rearrangement links TRBV12-3 or TRBV12-4 to TRBJ2-4; the D call may be TRBD1 or TRBD2 (5 bases each). The J call may be wrong; the DNA end is better matched by TRBJ2-5. The CDR3 spans 15 residues. CDR3 loop: CASSFYGDGGETQYF. The CDR3 DNA reads as TGTGCCAGCAGTTTTTACGGGGATGGGGGAGAGACCCAGTACTTC.

This chain joins TRBV7-9 and TRBJ2-7, with D hard to call. V gave up 5 bases and J gave up 3 bases, with 14 bases separating them. Looked up from germline, CDR1 is SEHNR and CDR2 is FQNEAQ (reference sequence). CDR3 size: 14 residues. CDR3 sequence reads: CASSLDIRVYEQYF. CDR3 DNA sequence: TGTGCCAGCAGCCTAGACATTCGGGTCTACGAGCAGTACTTC. Drawing the rest from reference TRBV7-9 and TRBJ2-7, the complete variable domain is DTGVSQNPRHKITKRGQNVTFRCDPISEHNRLYWYRQTLGQGPEFLTYFQNEAQLEKSRLLSDRFSAERPKGSFSTLEIQRTEQGDSAMYLCASSLDIRVYEQYFGPGTRLTVT.

The chain uses TRBV27 and TRBJ1-2, with 8 bases aligning to TRBD1. The V gene's germline CDR1 is MNHEY and CDR2 SMNVEV (reference sequence). J lost 8 bases, V lost 6 bases, and 5 bases had no gene match. The CDR3 is 12 residues long. The CDR3 loop reads CASRDRADGYTF. The DNA for the CDR3 is TGTGCCAGCAGGGACAGGGCTGACGGCTACACCTTC.